A selection of T cell receptor beta chains follows, all from one sample in a study of cytomegalovirus exposure and HLA in healthy donors. The repertoire was sequenced with immunoSEQ multiplex PCR; TCRdb's copy has only in-frame clones and lacks some. Of about 110,000 clones listed, almost 96% were seen once; the top ten hold 0.65% to 0.7%. Sequencing was performed on PBMCs. Receptors originate from a woman aged 18-29 years in good health and CMV-seronegative. Each CDR3 is given with its conserved first and last residue. The D gene is left open where the match is weak. Size tells how often a clone was seen (once, few, many) or the class of an expanded clone, and some rows leave it out.

size	V	J	D	DNA	CDR3
NA	TRBV7-9	TRBJ2-1	TRBD1	TGTGCCAGCAGCTCCACCGGGACAGGGGACAATGAGCAGTTCTTC	CASSSTGTGDNEQFF
once	TRBV28	TRBJ2-3	NA	TGTGCCAGCAGTTTATCGATCTCAGGCGCAGATACGCAGTATTTT	CASSLSISGADTQYF
NA	TRBV6-6	TRBJ1-4	NA	TGTGCCAGCAGACCCGCCAGGGACTTAAGTGAAAAACTGTTTTTT	CASRPARDLSEKLFF
NA	TRBV7-8	TRBJ1-4	NA	TGTGCCAGCAGCTTATCACAGGGCCATAATGAAAAACTGTTTTTT	CASSLSQGHNEKLFF
NA	TRBV6-1	TRBJ2-7	NA	TGTGCCAGCAGTGAACGCTCAGGTGAGCAGTACTTC	CASSERSGEQYF
NA	TRBV27	TRBJ1-6	NA	TGTGCCAGCAGTTTATGGGGGGATAATTCACCCCTCCACTTT	CASSLWGDNSPLHF
NA	TRBV4-3	TRBJ1-5	NA	TGCGCCAGCAGCCAAGATCGACAGGCGAGGCAGCCCCAGCATTTT	CASSQDRQARQPQHF
NA	TRBV5-1	TRBJ1-5	TRBD1	TGCGCCAGCAGCTGCCCGGGACAGGCGGCCCAGCATTTT	CASSCPGQAAQHF
NA	TRBV4-3	TRBJ2-2	TRBD2	TGCGCCAGCAGCCGAGGACGAGCGGGGGGCAACACCGGGGAGCTGTTTTTT	CASSRGRAGGNTGELFF
NA	TRBV18	TRBJ1-1	NA	TGTGCCAGCTCACTCCAGGGTTTAGCTTTCTTT	CASSLQGLAFF
NA	TRBV7-6	TRBJ2-5	NA	TGTGCCAGCGGGGGGGCACGACAAGAGACCCAGTACTTC	CASGGARQETQYF
NA	TRBV28	TRBJ1-2	NA	TGTGCCAGCAGTGGGGGGTCCAAGTATGGCTACACCTTC	CASSGGSKYGYTF
NA	TRBV7-3	TRBJ2-5	NA	TGTGCCAGCAGTCCGGCCGCGGCGAAGACCCAGTACTTC	CASSPAAAKTQYF
NA	TRBV28	TRBJ2-3	NA	TGTGCCAGCAGTTTAAGGAGGACAGATACGCAGTATTTT	CASSLRRTDTQYF
NA	TRBV20-1	TRBJ1-2	NA	TGCAGTGCTGGGCGGGGGTATGGCTACACCTTC	CSAGRGYGYTF
once	TRBV5-6	TRBJ1-6	NA	TGTGCCAGCAGCTCTGACAGGATAAATTCACCCCTCCACTTT	CASSSDRINSPLHF
NA	TRBV9	TRBJ1-4	NA	TGTGCCAGCAGCCCGGGCCCGCAGGGCGATGAAAAACTGTTTTTT	CASSPGPQGDEKLFF
NA	TRBV7-8	TRBJ2-6	NA	TGTGCCAGCAGCTCCAGGGCCTACTCTGGGGCCAACGTCCTGACTTTC	CASSSRAYSGANVLTF
NA	TRBV15	TRBJ2-2	TRBD1	TGTGCCACCAGCAGGGGGACAGTAGACACCGGGGAGCTGTTTTTT	CATSRGTVDTGELFF
NA	TRBV1	TRBJ1-2	NA	TGCACCAGCAGCCAAGGCGGGGACAGGGCTAACTATGGCTACACCTTC	CTSSQGGDRANYGYTF
few	TRBV2	TRBJ2-7	TRBD1	TGTGCCAGCAGTGAAGGACAGGGGGGAAACTACGAGCAGTACTTC	CASSEGQGGNYEQYF
NA	TRBV11-2	TRBJ2-1	TRBD2	TGTGCCAGCAGCGTCTCAGCGGGGGTTCGGGGTGAGCAGTTCTTC	CASSVSAGVRGEQFF
NA	TRBV2	TRBJ1-6	NA	TGTGCCACCCAGGCAGGGGTTAATTCACCCCTCCACTTT	CATQAGVNSPLHF
NA	TRBV19	TRBJ1-4	NA	TGTGCCAGTAGCCCTAGGGGGATTTGGACTAATGAAAAACTGTTTTTT	CASSPRGIWTNEKLFF
NA	TRBV28	TRBJ2-2	TRBD1	TGTGCCAGCAGTTTGCCGGGACAGCCGAACACCGGGGAGCTGTTTTTT	CASSLPGQPNTGELFF
NA	TRBV30	TRBJ1-2	NA	TGTGCCTGGAGCCCTAAACGGACTTCTTATGGCTACACCTTC	CAWSPKRTSYGYTF
NA	TRBV10-3	TRBJ1-1	TRBD1	TGTGCCATCAGGCCGACAGGGGGTGAAGCTTTCTTT	CAIRPTGGEAFF
NA	TRBV7-2	TRBJ2-7	TRBD2	TGTGCCAGCAGCTTGCCCAGCGGGGAGGCTCTCTACGAGCAGTACTTC	CASSLPSGEALYEQYF
NA	TRBV5-1	TRBJ1-2	NA	TGCGCCAGCAGCCCAGGACAGCCCAATATCCGATCCTATGGCTACACCTTC	CASSPGQPNIRSYGYTF
once	TRBV7-3	TRBJ2-2	TRBD1	TGTGCCAGCAGCTTAAGACAGGGCAGGGGGACCGGGGAGCTGTTTTTT	CASSLRQGRGTGELFF
NA	TRBV6-6	TRBJ1-5	NA	TGTGCCAGCAGTGGGCAGGGTTCCAATCAGCCCCAGCATTTT	CASSGQGSNQPQHF
NA	TRBV18	TRBJ2-6	NA	TGTGCCAGCTCACGACTGGAAGGGGCCAACGTCCTGACTTTC	CASSRLEGANVLTF
NA	TRBV5-1	TRBJ2-1	NA	TGCGCCAGCAGAATCAACACGGGGGGCGCCTACAATGAGCAGTTCTTC	CASRINTGGAYNEQFF
NA	TRBV25-1	TRBJ1-1	TRBD1	TGTGCCAGCAGTGAGGGACAGGGCACTGAAGCTTTCTTT	CASSEGQGTEAFF
NA	TRBV27	TRBJ2-7	NA	TGTGCCAGCAGTTCATCCCTTGGGAGTTACGAGCAGTACTTC	CASSSSLGSYEQYF
NA	TRBV10-3	TRBJ2-1	TRBD2	TGTGCCATCAGTGAGCTTTGGGGGGGGGATGAGCAGTTCTTC	CAISELWGGDEQFF
NA	TRBV28	TRBJ2-7	TRBD2	TGTGCCAGTCAACGCGGGGGAAACTACGAGCAGTACTTC	CASQRGGNYEQYF
NA	TRBV5-1	TRBJ2-2	NA	TGCGCCAGCAGCAACATACAGGGCTTCGCGAACACCGGGGAGCTGTTTTTT	CASSNIQGFANTGELFF
few	TRBV5-1	TRBJ2-3	TRBD2	TGCGCCAGCAGCTCCGGCGGTAGCGGGGGCACAGATACGCAGTATTTT	CASSSGGSGGTDTQYF
NA	TRBV28	TRBJ2-1	TRBD1	TGTGCCAGCAGGGGAAAACAGGGGTTGACCTACAATGAGCAGTTCTTC	CASRGKQGLTYNEQFF
NA	TRBV6-1	TRBJ2-1	TRBD1	TGTGCCAGCACCAAAGGGACAGGGGGTGGCAATGAGCAGTTCTTC	CASTKGTGGGNEQFF
NA	TRBV5-1	TRBJ1-1	NA	TGCGCCAGCAGGTCAGGGGACGGGATGAACACTGAAGCTTTCTTT	CASRSGDGMNTEAFF
NA	TRBV23-1	TRBJ2-7	TRBD1	TGCGCCAGCAGTCTCCCCTACGGGACAGTGGTTTCCTACGAGCAGTACTTC	CASSLPYGTVVSYEQYF
NA	TRBV5-6	TRBJ2-7	NA	TGTGCCAGCAGCTTGGGTGGGCCAGGGGACGAGCAGTACTTC	CASSLGGPGDEQYF
NA	TRBV27	TRBJ2-5	TRBD2	TGTGCCAGCAGTCTAAAGCACCCGACTAGCGGGGGGGCACGAGAGACCCAGTACTTC	CASSLKHPTSGGARETQYF
NA	TRBV6-1	TRBJ1-2	NA	TGTGCCAGCGGGGGGGACCACCACGCTAACTATGGCTACACCTTC	CASGGDHHANYGYTF
NA	TRBV19	TRBJ2-2	NA	TGTGCCAGTATGAGGGGGTCCGGGGAGCTGTTTTTT	CASMRGSGELFF
NA	TRBV29-1	TRBJ1-2	TRBD1	TGCAGCGTTGAGTCTCCTAGGGGGCTGTACTATGGCTACACCTTC	CSVESPRGLYYGYTF
NA	TRBV7-2	TRBJ2-7	NA	TGTGCCAGCAGCTTAGGGAGGGTGGGTAGCGGCCCCACCTACGAGCAGTACTTC	CASSLGRVGSGPTYEQYF
NA	TRBV27	TRBJ2-3	TRBD2	TGTGCCAGCAGTTTATTTCCCCGGAGCGGGGGGGACACAGATACGCAGTATTTT	CASSLFPRSGGDTDTQYF
NA	TRBV9	TRBJ2-2	TRBD2	TGTGCCAGCAGCGCCAGACTAGCCGGCTCCGGGGAGCTGTTTTTT	CASSARLAGSGELFF
NA	TRBV5-1	TRBJ2-1	TRBD2	TGCGCCAGCAGCGGGACGGGACTAGCGGGGGGGATGAGGCAGTTCTTC	CASSGTGLAGGMRQFF
NA	TRBV7-8	TRBJ2-3	TRBD2	TGTGCCAGCAGCTCCTATTTGGGGGGAGGGAAAGATACGCAGTATTTT	CASSSYLGGGKDTQYF
NA	TRBV28	TRBJ2-7	TRBD2	TGTGCCAGCAGATCCCCACCCGGGAGGGGTGGGGACGAGCAGTACTTC	CASRSPPGRGGDEQYF
NA	TRBV6-6	TRBJ1-6	NA	TGTGCCAGCAGTCAATCACCAGTGAGGGATTCACCCCTCCACTTT	CASSQSPVRDSPLHF
NA	TRBV30	TRBJ2-7	NA	TGTGTCGTTTTTGCGGATGCTGGGGAGCAGTACTTC	CVVFADAGEQYF
NA	TRBV27	TRBJ2-3	NA	TGTGCCAGCCAGGGAAAAGATACGCAGTATTTT	CASQGKDTQYF
NA	TRBV5-1	TRBJ2-7	NA	TGCGCCAGCAGCTTCGGGGTTCCTTCGGGCTACGAGCAGTACTTC	CASSFGVPSGYEQYF